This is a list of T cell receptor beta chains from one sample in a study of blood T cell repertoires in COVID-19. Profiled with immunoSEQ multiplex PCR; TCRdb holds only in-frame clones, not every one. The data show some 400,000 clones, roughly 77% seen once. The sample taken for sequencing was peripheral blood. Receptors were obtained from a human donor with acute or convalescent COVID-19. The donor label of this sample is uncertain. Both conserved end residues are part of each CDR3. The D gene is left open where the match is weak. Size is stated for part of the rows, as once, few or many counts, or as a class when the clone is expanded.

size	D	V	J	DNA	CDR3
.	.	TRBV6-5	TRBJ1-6	TGTGCCAGCAGTTACTCGGGAGACCTTGTCTTTTCACCCCTCCACTTT	CASSYSGDLVFSPLHF
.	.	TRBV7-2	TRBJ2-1	TGTGCCAGCAGCAACCTCGTGTTAAGACAGTTCTTC	CASSNLVLRQFF
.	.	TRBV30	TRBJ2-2	TGTGCCTGGACCCTCGGGGCCGGGGAGCTGTTTTTT	CAWTLGAGELFF
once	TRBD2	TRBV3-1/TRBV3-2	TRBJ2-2	TGTGCCAGCAGCCATGCTCTTGGCGGGAGGGCAGCCGGGGAGCTGTTTTTT	CASSHALGGRAAGELFF
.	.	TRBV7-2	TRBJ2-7	TGTGCCAGCAGCTTCCGGGGGACCCAGTACGAGCAGTACTTC	CASSFRGTQYEQYF
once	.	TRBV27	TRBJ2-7	TGTGCCAGCAGGCGTCAGGGTGGTGTGCACGAGCAGTACTTC	CASRRQGGVHEQYF
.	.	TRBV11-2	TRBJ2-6	TGTGCCAGCAGCTTTACTGGGGCCAACGTCCTGACTTTC	CASSFTGANVLTF
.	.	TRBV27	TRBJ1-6	TGTGCCAGCAGGGCGGTCAATCATAATTCACCCCTCCACTTT	CASRAVNHNSPLHF
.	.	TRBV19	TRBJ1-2	TGTGCCAGTAGTATGGCCAGGGGTGTGAACGGCTACACCTTC	CASSMARGVNGYTF
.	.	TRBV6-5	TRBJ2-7	TGTGCCGTTCGAGCGCAACTCTACGAGCAGTACTTC	CAVRAQLYEQYF
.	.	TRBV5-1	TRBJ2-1	TGCGCCAGCAGCTTGGAGTCTCGGGGCAATGAGCAGTTCTTC	CASSLESRGNEQFF
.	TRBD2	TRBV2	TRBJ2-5	TGTGCCAGCAGTGATTTTCTAGCGGGTCCTGAGACCCAGTACTTC	CASSDFLAGPETQYF
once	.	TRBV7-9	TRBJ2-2	TGTGCCAGCAGCCTACAGGGTTTCGGGGAGCTGTTTTTT	CASSLQGFGELFF
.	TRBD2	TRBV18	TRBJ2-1	TGTGCCAGCTTATACTCGCTTAGCGGGGCGAGCTCCTACAATGAGCAGTTCTTC	CASLYSLSGASSYNEQFF
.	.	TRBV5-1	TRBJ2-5	TGCGCCAGCAGCTTTAGCAGGGGCCAAGAGACCCAGTACTTC	CASSFSRGQETQYF
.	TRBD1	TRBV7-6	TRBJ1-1	TGTGCCAGCAGCTTACTACCGGGACAGAACCCCGGGGACACTGAAGCTTTCTTT	CASSLLPGQNPGDTEAFF
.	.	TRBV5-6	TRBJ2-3	TGTGCCAGCAGCTTGATTTCAGGGGTTAGTAGGGCAGATACGCAGTATTTT	CASSLISGVSRADTQYF
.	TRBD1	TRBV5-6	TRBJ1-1	TGTGCCAGCAGCTTGGAAGGGGGCGTTGTCCTGAACACTGAAGCTTTCTTT	CASSLEGGVVLNTEAFF
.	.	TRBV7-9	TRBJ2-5	TGTGCCAGCAGCATGACAGCTCAAGAGACCCAGTACTTC	CASSMTAQETQYF
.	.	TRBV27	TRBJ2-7	TGTGCCAGCAGTCCGGGGGTCAGGGTCTACGAGCAGTACTTC	CASSPGVRVYEQYF
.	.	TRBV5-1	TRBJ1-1	TGCGCCAGCCGGGGTGGCAACGACTTACTCCCGAACACTGAAGCTTTCTTT	CASRGGNDLLPNTEAFF
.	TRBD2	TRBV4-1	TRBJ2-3	TGCGCCAGCAGCCGCTCTAGCGGAGGGAGCACAGATACGCAGTATTTT	CASSRSSGGSTDTQYF